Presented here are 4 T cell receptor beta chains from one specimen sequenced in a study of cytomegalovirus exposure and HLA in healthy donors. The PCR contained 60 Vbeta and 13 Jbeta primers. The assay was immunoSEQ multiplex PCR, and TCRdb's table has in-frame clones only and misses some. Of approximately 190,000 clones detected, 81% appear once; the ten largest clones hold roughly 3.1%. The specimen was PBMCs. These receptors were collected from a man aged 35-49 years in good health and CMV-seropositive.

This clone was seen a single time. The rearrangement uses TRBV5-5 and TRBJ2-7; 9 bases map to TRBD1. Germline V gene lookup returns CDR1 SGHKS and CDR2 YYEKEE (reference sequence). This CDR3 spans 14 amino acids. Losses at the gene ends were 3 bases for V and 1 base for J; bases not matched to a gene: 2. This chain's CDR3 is CASSWGTGSYEQYF. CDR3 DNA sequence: TGTGCCAGCAGCTGGGGGACAGGGTCCTACGAGCAGTACTTC.

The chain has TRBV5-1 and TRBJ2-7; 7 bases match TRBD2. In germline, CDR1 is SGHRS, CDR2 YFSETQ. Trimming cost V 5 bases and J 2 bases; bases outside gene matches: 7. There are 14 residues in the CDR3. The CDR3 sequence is CASRSQGGTYEQYF. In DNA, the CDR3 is TGCGCCAGCAGATCCCAGGGAGGGACCTACGAGCAGTACTTC.

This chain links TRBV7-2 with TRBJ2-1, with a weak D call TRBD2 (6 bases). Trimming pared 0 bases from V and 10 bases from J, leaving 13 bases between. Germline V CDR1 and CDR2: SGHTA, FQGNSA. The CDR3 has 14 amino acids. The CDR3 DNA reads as TGTGCCAGCAGCTTAGCGGGCTGGGCGGGGGAGCAGTTCTTC. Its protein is CASSLAGWAGEQFF.

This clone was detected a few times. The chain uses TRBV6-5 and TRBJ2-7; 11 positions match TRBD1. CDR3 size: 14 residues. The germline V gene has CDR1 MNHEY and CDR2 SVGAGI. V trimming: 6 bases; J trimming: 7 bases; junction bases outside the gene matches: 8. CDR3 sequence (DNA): TGTGCCAGCAGACGGACAGGGGGCCAAGGGGAGCAGTACTTC. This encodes CASRRTGGQGEQYF.